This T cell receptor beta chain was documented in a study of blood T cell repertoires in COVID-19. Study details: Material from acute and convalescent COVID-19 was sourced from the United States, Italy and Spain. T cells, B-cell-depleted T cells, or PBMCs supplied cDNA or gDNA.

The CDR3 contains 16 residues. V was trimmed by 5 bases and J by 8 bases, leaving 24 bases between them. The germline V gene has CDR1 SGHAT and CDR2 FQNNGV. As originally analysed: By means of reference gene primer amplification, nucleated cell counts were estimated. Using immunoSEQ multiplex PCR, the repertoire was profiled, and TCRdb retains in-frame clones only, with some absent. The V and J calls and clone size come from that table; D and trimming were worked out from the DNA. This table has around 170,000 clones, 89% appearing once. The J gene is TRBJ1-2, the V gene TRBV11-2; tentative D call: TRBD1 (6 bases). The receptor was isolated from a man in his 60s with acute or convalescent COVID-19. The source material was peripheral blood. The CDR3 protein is CASSPYPNREGNGYTF. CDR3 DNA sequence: TGTGCCAGCAGCCCGTACCCGAACAGGGAAGGGAACGGCTACACCTTC. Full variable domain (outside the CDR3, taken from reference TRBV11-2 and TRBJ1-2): EAGVAQSPRYKIIEKRQSVAFWCNPISGHATLYWYQQILGQGPKLLIQFQNNGVVDDSQLPKDRFSAERLKGVDSTLKIQPAKLEDSAVYLCASSPYPNREGNGYTFGSGTRLTVV.